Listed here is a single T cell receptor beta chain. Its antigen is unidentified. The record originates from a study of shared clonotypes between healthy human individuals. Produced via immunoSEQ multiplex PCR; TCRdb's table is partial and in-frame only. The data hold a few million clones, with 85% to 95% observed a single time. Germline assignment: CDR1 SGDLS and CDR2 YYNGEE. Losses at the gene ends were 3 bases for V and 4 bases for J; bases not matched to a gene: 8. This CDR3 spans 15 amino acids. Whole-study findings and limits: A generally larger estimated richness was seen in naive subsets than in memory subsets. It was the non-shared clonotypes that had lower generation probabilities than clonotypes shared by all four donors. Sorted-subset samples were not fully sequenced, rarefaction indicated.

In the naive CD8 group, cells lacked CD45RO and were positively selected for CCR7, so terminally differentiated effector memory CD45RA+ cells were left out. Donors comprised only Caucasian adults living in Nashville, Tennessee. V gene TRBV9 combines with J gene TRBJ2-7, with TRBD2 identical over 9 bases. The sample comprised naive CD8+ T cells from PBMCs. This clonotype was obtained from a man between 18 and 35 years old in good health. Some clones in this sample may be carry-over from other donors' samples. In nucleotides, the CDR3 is TGTGCCAGCAGCGCTACTAGCGGGTCTTTATACGAGCAGTACTTC. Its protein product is CASSATSGSLYEQYF. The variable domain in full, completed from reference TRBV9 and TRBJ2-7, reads DSGVTQTPKHLITATGQRVTLRCSPRSGDLSVYWYQQSLDQGLQFLIQYYNGEERAKGNILERFSAQQFPDLHSELNLSSLELGDSALYFCASSATSGSLYEQYFGPGTRLTVT.